These 15 T cell receptor beta chains came from one sample sequenced in a study of Graves' ophthalmopathy and Graves' hyperthyroidism. RNA transcripts were the source from which TCR beta CDR3 regions were amplified. RT-PCR with HTBI primers came first, then second-round multiplex PCR. Each CDR3 protein is one row after TCRdb ran MiXCR on the multiplex PCR reads. This table holds around 1,200,000 distinct CDR3 sequences, around a third found once. Sequencing was done on a sample of peripheral blood or thyroid tissue (not recorded which). These receptors all come from an adult man with Graves' hyperthyroidism.

V gene TRBV12-3 or TRBV12-4 combines with J gene TRBJ2-7; the D gene is possibly TRBD1 (6 bases). The CDR3 is made up of 12 amino acids. Trimming cost V 6 bases and J 3 bases, with 9 bases left between them. The CDR3 DNA sequence: TGTGCCAGCAGAGGGACACACTACGAGCAGTACTTC. Encoded protein: CASRGTHYEQYF.

The sample holds many counts of this clonotype. The J gene is TRBJ1-2, the V gene TRBV19; no definite D call. This CDR3 region has 14 residues. Trimming removed 9 bases from V and 4 bases from J, with 18 bases in between. Germline V gene data show CDR1 as LNHDA and CDR2 as SQIVND (reference sequence). The CDR3 here is CAREGKRLAYGYTF. The CDR3 nucleotides are TGTGCCAGAGAAGGGAAACGACTAGCCTATGGCTACACCTTC.

This sequence joins TRBV10-2 and TRBJ2-7, with 8 bases matching TRBD2. With V trimmed by 0 bases and J by 6 bases, 13 bases remained unmatched. The CDR3 consists of 17 residues. The germline V gene encodes CDR1 WSHSY and CDR2 SAAADI. The CDR3 sequence is CASSESTSVEIRSEQYF. The CDR3 coding sequence is TGCGCCAGCAGTGAGTCGACTAGCGTAGAGATAAGGTCCGAGCAGTACTTC.

This clonotype was found many times. The J gene is TRBJ1-5, the V gene TRBV12-3 or TRBV12-4; the D is unclear. The CDR3 sequence is 12 residues long. With 4 bases removed from V and 9 bases from J, the gap between germline ends came to 10 bases. As DNA, the CDR3 is TGTGCCAGCAGTTCACTACCGGCGCCCCAGCATTTT. Translation: CASSSLPAPQHF.

The rearrangement joins TRBV11-2 to TRBJ2-2; TRBD1 aligns across 7 bases. CDR1 is SGHAT and CDR2 is FQNNGV in the germline V gene. Trimming at V came to 11 bases and at J to 4 bases, leaving 16 bases not matched to a gene. The CDR3 is made up of 16 amino acids. The CDR3 loop reads CAEGGSLRSGTGELFF. The CDR3 DNA sequence: TGTGCCGAAGGGGGCTCCCTCCGCTCGGGCACCGGGGAGCTGTTTTTT.

This chain joins TRBV6-1 and TRBJ1-5; possible D gene TRBD1, 5 bases. Germline V CDR1 and CDR2: MNHNS, SASEGT. The CDR3 consists of 18 residues. CDR3 sequence: CSHSEALLSTDSNQPQHF. As DNA, the CDR3 is TGTAGCCATAGTGAAGCGCTTCTTTCGACAGACTCCAATCAGCCCCAGCATTTT.

The chain uses TRBV2 and TRBJ1-2, with D hard to call. Germline V gene data show CDR1 as SNHLY and CDR2 as FYNNEI. V lost 7 bases and J lost 8, with 26 bases in between. This CDR3 has 16 amino acids. The CDR3 DNA reads TGTGCCAGCACCGACTTAGGACGGAGGGATCCCACGGGCTACACCTTC. The encoded protein is CASTDLGRRDPTGYTF.

This clonotype occurred many times. The V gene is TRBV12-3 or TRBV12-4, the J gene TRBJ2-7, with D perhaps TRBD1 or TRBD2 (6 bases each). The CDR3 loop spans 14 amino acids. V was pared by 6 bases and J by 1 base, with 13 bases between. CDR3 sequence (DNA): TGTGCCAGCAGGGGGGGACACTCGTCCTACGAGCAGTACTTC. Translated, it gives CASRGGHSSYEQYF.

The chain couples TRBV9 to TRBJ1-1; 8 nucleotides line up with TRBD1. Per the germline V gene, CDR1 is SGDLS and CDR2 is YYNGEE. V lost 0 bases to trimming and J lost 4 bases; unmatched junction nucleotides: 5. The CDR3 has 15 residues. CDR3: CASSVGTGLATEAFF. In DNA, the CDR3 is TGTGCCAGCAGCGTAGGGACAGGGCTCGCCACTGAAGCTTTCTTT.

This sequence joins TRBV5-1 and TRBJ1-1; TRBD1 matches at 10 bases. The germline V gene encodes CDR1 SGHRS and CDR2 YFSETQ. This CDR3 spans 16 amino acids. With V trimmed by 4 bases and J by 3 bases, 9 bases remained unmatched. The CDR3: CASSRDRGLRHTEAFF. The DNA of the CDR3 is TGCGCCAGCAGCCGGGACAGGGGTTTAAGGCACACTGAAGCTTTCTTT. The full variable domain, its missing parts supplied by reference TRBV5-1 and TRBJ1-1, is KAGVTQTPRYLIKTRGQQVTLSCSPISGHRSVSWYQQTPGQGLQFLFEYFSETQRNKGNFPGRFSGRQFSNSRSEMNVSTLELGDSALYLCASSRDRGLRHTEAFFGQGTRLTVV.

V and J are TRBV10-3 and TRBJ1-1, with D unresolved. The CDR3 consists of 15 residues. Trimming shortened V by 3 bases and J by 0 bases, and 11 bases separated the two germline ends. Germline V CDR1 and CDR2: ENHRY, SYGVKD. CDR3 loop: CAISDEDNLNTEAFF. CDR3 coding DNA: TGTGCCATCAGTGATGAAGACAACTTGAACACTGAAGCTTTCTTT.

The chain couples TRBV15 to TRBJ1-3; 7 nucleotides line up with TRBD1. With V trimmed by 5 bases and J by 10 bases, 11 bases remained unmatched. Germline values: CDR1 LNHNV, CDR2 YYDKDF (reference sequence). CDR3 length: 14 residues. The CDR3 is CATSEGAGSETIYF. The CDR3, as DNA: TGTGCCACCAGCGAGGGGGCAGGGAGTGAGACCATATATTTT. Supplemented by reference TRBV15 and TRBJ1-3, the full variable domain reads DAMVIQNPRYQVTQFGKPVTLSCSQTLNHNVMYWYQQKSSQAPKLLFHYYDKDFNNEADTPDNFQSRRPNTSFCFLDIRSPGLGDTAMYLCATSEGAGSETIYFGEGSWLTVV.

The genes are TRBV18 and TRBJ1-5; 7 bases are a match to TRBD1. J was trimmed by 6 bases and V by 6 bases; bases with no gene match: 8. CDR3 length: 14 residues. CDR1 KGHSH and CDR2 LQKENI come from the germline V gene. In DNA, the CDR3 is TGTGCCAGCTCCCCAGACAGGGTAGTTCAGCCCCAGCATTTT. Translation: CASSPDRVVQPQHF.

V is TRBV20-1 and J is TRBJ1-1, with TRBD1 identical over 8 bases. Germline assignment: CDR1 DFQATT and CDR2 SNEGSKA (reference sequence). CDR3 length: 16 residues. Trimming at V came to 3 bases and at J to 0 bases, leaving 9 bases not matched to a gene. CDR3 in DNA: TGCAGTGCTAGCAGGGACAGGAGCCCCATGAACACTGAAGCTTTCTTT. Protein sequence: CSASRDRSPMNTEAFF.

V usage is TRBV10-3 and J usage is TRBJ1-6; D gene uncertain. CDR1 is ENHRY and CDR2 is SYGVKD in the germline V gene. The CDR3 length is 14 residues. Trimming took off 2 bases at V and 4 bases at J, with 6 bases between the two ends. CDR3 protein: CAISEEGYNSPLHF. CDR3 nucleotide sequence: TGTGCCATCAGTGAGGAGGGATATAATTCACCCCTCCACTTT.